This T cell receptor (beta chain) emerged from a study of T-cell memory formation after mild COVID-19. cDNA libraries for TCR alpha and TCR beta, carrying sample barcodes and UMIs, came from 5'RACE with constant-segment primers. TCRdb recomputed calls from the 5' RACE reads with MiXCR, one row per CDR3 protein. This table holds approximately 340,000 distinct CDR3 sequences, about an eighth found once. V lost 6 bases, J lost 2 bases, and 13 bases lay in between. The CDR3 totals 13 residues. Germline values: CDR1 DFQATT, CDR2 SNEGSKA (reference sequence). Comment on this clonotype: What it recognizes is unknown.

General study results and limits: Pre-infection memory contained some responding clones, which suggested that cross-reactive memory had joined.

Sample: PBMCs or a T cell subset sorted from them (not recorded which). The sequence was collected from a man between 18 and 35 years old who had mild COVID-19 (a few samples of this study predate the infection). Cell type and time point are not known. V is TRBV20-1 and J is TRBJ2-5; tentatively, D is TRBD2 (6 bases). In DNA form, the CDR3 reads TGCAGTGCCCGCTCGGGGGAACAAGAGACCCAGTACTTC. Translation gives CSARSGEQETQYF.